The 2 T cell receptor beta chains given below trace back to one sample, sequenced in a study of Graves' ophthalmopathy and Graves' hyperthyroidism. RNA transcripts served as template for amplifying TCR beta CDR3 sequences. The first-round RT-PCR employed HTBI primers together with the Qiagen OneStep RT-PCR kit. A multiplex PCR was then performed as the second round. TCRdb re-derived calls from the multiplex PCR reads in MiXCR, one entry per CDR3 protein. The sample shows a few hundred thousand distinct CDR3 sequences, about 18% of them seen only once. The specimen was peripheral blood. The receptors here all came from a woman between 18 and 29 years old with Graves' ophthalmopathy.

This clonotype showed up many times. The chain has TRBV28 and TRBJ1-6; D gene unclear. This CDR3 has 15 residues. CDR1 and CDR2 (germline): MDHEN, SYDVKM. Deletions cut 3 bases from V and 9 bases from J, with 15 bases between. The CDR3 loop reads CASSFSPVISSPLHF. Here the CDR3 DNA reads TGTGCCAGCAGTTTTTCTCCAGTTATAAGTTCACCCCTCCACTTT.

The table lists this clonotype with many counts. The chain carries TRBV12-3 or TRBV12-4 and TRBJ1-2; tentatively, D is TRBD1 (5 bases). The CDR3 totals 13 residues. Trimming removed 6 bases at V and 8 bases at J, with 16 bases between. CDR3 in DNA: TGTGCCAGCAGCCAAGGGCGGGGGAGCGGCTACACCTTC. This codes for CASSQGRGSGYTF.